The present TCR beta chain was sequenced within a study of blood T cell repertoires in COVID-19. Study information: Both acute and convalescent COVID-19 samples were obtained from the United States, Italy and Spain.

The V gene lost 2 bases and the J gene lost 1 base, with 8 bases spanning the gap. CDR3 length: 15 residues. Germline CDR1 reads KGHDR; CDR2 reads SFDVKD. This clone appeared once. Sequencing was performed with immunoSEQ multiplex PCR; in TCRdb, only in-frame clones are kept and a portion is missing. Among 220,000 or so clones listed, about 85% were seen once. This chain links TRBV24-1 with TRBJ1-5; D remains unclear. The origin of this receptor is a man aged 25-45 years with active or convalescent COVID-19. The sequenced sample consisted of peripheral blood. In DNA, the CDR3 is TGTGCCACCAGTGATTCTGAGATGAGCAATCAGCCCCAGCATTTT. This codes for CATSDSEMSNQPQHF.